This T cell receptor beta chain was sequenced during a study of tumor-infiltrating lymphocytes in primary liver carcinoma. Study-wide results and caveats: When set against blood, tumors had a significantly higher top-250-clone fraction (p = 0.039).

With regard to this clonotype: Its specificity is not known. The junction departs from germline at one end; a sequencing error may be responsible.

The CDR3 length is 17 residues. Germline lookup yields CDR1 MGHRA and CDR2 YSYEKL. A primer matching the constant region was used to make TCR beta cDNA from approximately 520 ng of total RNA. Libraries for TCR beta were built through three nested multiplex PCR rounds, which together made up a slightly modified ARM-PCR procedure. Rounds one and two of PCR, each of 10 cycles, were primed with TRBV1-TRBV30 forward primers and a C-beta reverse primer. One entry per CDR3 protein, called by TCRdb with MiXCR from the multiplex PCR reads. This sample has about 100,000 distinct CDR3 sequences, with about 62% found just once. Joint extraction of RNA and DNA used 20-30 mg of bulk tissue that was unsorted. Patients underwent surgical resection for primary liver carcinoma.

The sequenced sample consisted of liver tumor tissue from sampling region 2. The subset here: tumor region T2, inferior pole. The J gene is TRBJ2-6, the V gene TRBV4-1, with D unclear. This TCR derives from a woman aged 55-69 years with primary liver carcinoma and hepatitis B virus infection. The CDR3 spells CAGSQDGVGSGANVLTF. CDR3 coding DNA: TGCGCCGGCAGTCAAGATGGGGTGGGGTCTGGGGCCAACGTCCTGACTTTC.